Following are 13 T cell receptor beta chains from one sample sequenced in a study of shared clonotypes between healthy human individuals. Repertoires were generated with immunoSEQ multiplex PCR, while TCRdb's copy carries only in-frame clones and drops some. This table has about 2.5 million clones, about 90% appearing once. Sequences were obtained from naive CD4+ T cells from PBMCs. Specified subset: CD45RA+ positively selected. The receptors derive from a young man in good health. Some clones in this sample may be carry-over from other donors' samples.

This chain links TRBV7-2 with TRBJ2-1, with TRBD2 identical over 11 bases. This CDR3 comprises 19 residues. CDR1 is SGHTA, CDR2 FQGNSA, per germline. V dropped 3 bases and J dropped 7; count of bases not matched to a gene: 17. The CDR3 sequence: CASSLLFSVAGGMFNEQFF. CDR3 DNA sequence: TGTGCCAGCAGCTTGCTTTTTTCGGTAGCGGGAGGGATGTTTAATGAGCAGTTCTTC.

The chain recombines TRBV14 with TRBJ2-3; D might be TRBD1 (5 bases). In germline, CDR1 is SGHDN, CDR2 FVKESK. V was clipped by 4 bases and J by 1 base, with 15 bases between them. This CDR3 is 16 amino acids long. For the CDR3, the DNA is TGTGCCAGCAGCCGCGGACATATCGGAGGCACAGATACGCAGTATTTT. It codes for CASSRGHIGGTDTQYF.

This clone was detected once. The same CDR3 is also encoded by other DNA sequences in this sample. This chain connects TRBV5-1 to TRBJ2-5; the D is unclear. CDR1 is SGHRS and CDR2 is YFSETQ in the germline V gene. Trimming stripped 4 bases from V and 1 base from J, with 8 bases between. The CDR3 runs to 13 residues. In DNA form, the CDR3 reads TGCGCCAGCAGCCTGGCGGTCCAAGAGACCCAGTACTTC. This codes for CASSLAVQETQYF.

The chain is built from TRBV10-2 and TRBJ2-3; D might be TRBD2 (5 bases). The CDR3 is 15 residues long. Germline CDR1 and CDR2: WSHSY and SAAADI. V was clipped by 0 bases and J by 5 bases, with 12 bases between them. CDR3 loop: CASSESGDPRDTQYF. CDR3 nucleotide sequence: TGCGCCAGCAGTGAGTCGGGAGACCCACGAGATACGCAGTATTTT.

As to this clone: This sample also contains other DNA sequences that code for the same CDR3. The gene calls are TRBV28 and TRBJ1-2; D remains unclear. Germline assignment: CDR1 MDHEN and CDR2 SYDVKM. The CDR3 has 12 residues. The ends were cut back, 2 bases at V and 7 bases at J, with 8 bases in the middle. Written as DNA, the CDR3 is TGTGCCAGCAGTTTAAGTGGTCGTGGCTACACCTTC. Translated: CASSLSGRGYTF.

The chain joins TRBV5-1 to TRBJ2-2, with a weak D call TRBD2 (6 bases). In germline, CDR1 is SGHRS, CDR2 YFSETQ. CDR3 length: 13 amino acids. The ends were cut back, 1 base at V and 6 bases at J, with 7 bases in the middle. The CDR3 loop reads CASSLRGSGELFF. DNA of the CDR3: TGCGCCAGCAGCTTGCGGGGGTCCGGGGAGCTGTTTTTT.

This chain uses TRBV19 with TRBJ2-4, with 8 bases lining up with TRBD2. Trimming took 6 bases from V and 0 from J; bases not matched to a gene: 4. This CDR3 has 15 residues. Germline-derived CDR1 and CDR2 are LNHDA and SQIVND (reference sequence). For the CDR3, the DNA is TGTGCCAGTAGCCCGGGGGGGGTAGCCAAAAACATTCAGTACTTC. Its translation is CASSPGGVAKNIQYF.

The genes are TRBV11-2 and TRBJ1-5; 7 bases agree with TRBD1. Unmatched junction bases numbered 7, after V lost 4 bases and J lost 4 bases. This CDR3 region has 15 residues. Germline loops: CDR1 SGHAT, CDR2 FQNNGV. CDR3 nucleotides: TGTGCCAGCAGCTCGACAGGGAAATTGAATCAGCCCCAGCATTTT. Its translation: CASSSTGKLNQPQHF.

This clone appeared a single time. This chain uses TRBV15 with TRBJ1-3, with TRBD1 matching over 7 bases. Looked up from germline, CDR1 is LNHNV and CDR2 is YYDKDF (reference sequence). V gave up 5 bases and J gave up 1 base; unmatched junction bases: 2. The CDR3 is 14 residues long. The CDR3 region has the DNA TGTGCCACCAGCGGGGACAGTTCTGGAAACACCATATATTTT. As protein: CATSGDSSGNTIYF.

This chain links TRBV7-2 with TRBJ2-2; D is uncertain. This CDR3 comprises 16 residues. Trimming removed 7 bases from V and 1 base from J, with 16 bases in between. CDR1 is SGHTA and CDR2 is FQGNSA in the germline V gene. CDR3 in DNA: TGTGCCAGCAAACCCCCTGGATGGGGGAACACCGGGGAGCTGTTTTTT. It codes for CASKPPGWGNTGELFF. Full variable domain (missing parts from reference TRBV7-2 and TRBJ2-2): GAGVSQSPSNKVTEKGKDVELRCDPISGHTALYWYRQSLGQGLEFLIYFQGNSAPDKSGLPSDRFSAERTGGSVSTLTIQRTQQEDSAVYLCASKPPGWGNTGELFFGEGSRLTVL.

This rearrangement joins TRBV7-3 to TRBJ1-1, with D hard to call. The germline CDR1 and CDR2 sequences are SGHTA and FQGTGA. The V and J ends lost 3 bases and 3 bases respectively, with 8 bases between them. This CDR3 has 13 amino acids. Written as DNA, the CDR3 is TGTGCCAGCAGCTTTGAAAGTCACACTGAAGCTTTCTTT. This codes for CASSFESHTEAFF.

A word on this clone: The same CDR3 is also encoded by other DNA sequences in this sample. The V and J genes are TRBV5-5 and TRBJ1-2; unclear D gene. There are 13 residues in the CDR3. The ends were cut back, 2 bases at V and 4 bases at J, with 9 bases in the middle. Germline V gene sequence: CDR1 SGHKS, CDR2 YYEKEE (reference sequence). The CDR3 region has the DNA TGTGCCAGCAGCTTAGCAGGCAGCTATGGCTACACCTTC. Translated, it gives CASSLAGSYGYTF.

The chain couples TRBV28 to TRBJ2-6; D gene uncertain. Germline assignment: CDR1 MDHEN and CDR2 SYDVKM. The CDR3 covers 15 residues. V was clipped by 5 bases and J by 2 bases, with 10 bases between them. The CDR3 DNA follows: TGTGCCAGCAGTCGAACCTTACCTGGGGCCAACGTCCTGACTTTC. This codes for CASSRTLPGANVLTF.